This T cell receptor (beta chain) derives from a study of ipilimumab plus nivolumab after autologous stem cell transplantation. Profiling relied on immunoSEQ multiplex PCR, and the TCRdb table lists in-frame clones only, not all of them. The table lists 17,000 or so clones, about three quarters of them singletons. This clone was detected only a few times. The germline gives CDR1 SGHRS, CDR2 YFSETQ. Trimming removed 0 bases at V and 1 base at J, with 8 bases between. The CDR3 spans 15 residues. V and J are TRBV5-1 and TRBJ2-1; D may be TRBD1 (5 bases). The specimen was PBMCs, collected in a trial of ipilimumab plus nivolumab as post-transplant consolidation. This TCR came from a male donor with diffuse large B-cell lymphoma. CDR3 sequence (DNA): TGCGCCAGCAGCTTGGATCCAGGGTCCTACAATGAGCAGTTCTTC. Translating it yields CASSLDPGSYNEQFF.